This is a list of T cell receptor beta chains from one sample in a study of CD8+ T cells in alopecia areata. Produced via immunoSEQ multiplex PCR; TCRdb's table is partial and in-frame only. The top ten clones hold around 3% of a sample with 150,000 to 250,000 clones, 45% to 75% of them seen once. The specimen was CD4+ T cells sorted from blood, collected at week 4, from a patient treated with tofacitinib. The receptors stem from a human donor with alopecia areata. Each CDR3 is given with its conserved first and last residue. Fields, in order: J gene, V gene, CDR3 protein.

TRBJ2-1 TRBV15 CATSRDRRDGNEQFF
TRBJ2-5 TRBV29-1 CSVLQGAGETQYF
TRBJ1-6 TRBV2 CASSEARGSPLHF
TRBJ2-4 TRBV25-1 CASSGPGGQGIRWSIQYF
TRBJ2-5 TRBV2 CATAQGHQETQYF
TRBJ1-2 TRBV29-1 CSAGTQYGYTF
TRBJ2-7 TRBV29-1 CSVRRGYEQYF
TRBJ2-7 TRBV27 CASSPRPAFGQVAYEQYF
TRBJ1-2 TRBV9 CASRYGTSYGYTF
TRBJ2-7 TRBV27 CASSTLGGTGEQYF
TRBJ2-6 TRBV5-4 CASSRDSGANVLTF
TRBJ1-1 TRBV30 CAWSGQSNTEAFF
TRBJ2-3 TRBV9 CASSVGAGANTDTQYF
TRBJ2-4 TRBV5-4 CASSLVGSTTQYF
TRBJ2-5 TRBV5-1 CASSGGLAGFQETQYF
TRBJ2-1 TRBV30 CAWSVKSSGGPLSYNEQFF
TRBJ1-3 TRBV6-5 CASRPSAGNTIYF
TRBJ2-2 TRBV29-1 CSGQGQQDIGELFF
TRBJ2-2 TRBV7-2 CASSFWQRPTGELFF
TRBJ2-2 TRBV7-2 CASSFGLIAGFTGELFF
TRBJ1-1 TRBV11-1 CASSLAMSSLNTEAFF
TRBJ1-6 TRBV7-9 CASSRADRNSPLHF
TRBJ2-1 TRBV27 CASSRIVVDGNEQFF
TRBJ1-2 TRBV30 CAWSVLVSGGGGYTF
TRBJ2-5 TRBV5-1 CASSPDRGQKTQYF
TRBJ2-1 TRBV6-6 CASRIAGGSFNEQFF
TRBJ2-7 TRBV7-6 CASSLVGIGDAYEQYF
TRBJ1-4 TRBV25-1 CASSAGAATNEKLFF
TRBJ1-5 TRBV6-5 CASSYSRWGDQPQHF
TRBJ1-5 TRBV29-1 CSVAYGRNQPQHF
TRBJ2-5 TRBV29-1 CSVDRRGAGETQYF
TRBJ1-1 TRBV14 CASSQAGAAEAFF
TRBJ2-1 TRBV6-5 CASSSFLDNEQFF
TRBJ1-5 TRBV2 CASSRGTAYQPQHF
- TRBV2 CASSDPRAYYEQYF
TRBJ2-7 TRBV4-1 CASSQEGRGRARAYEQYF
TRBJ2-5 TRBV29-1 CSSAGRGYRETQYF
TRBJ2-7 TRBV6-1 CASSHRDRGTGQYF
TRBJ2-7 TRBV30 CAWSQRDLHHF
TRBJ2-5 TRBV4-2 CASSQVEQLAGGETQYF
TRBJ2-4 TRBV29-1 CSVLRGDKNIQYF
TRBJ1-6 TRBV6-1 CASSVTGTAHSPLHF
TRBJ2-6 TRBV6-6 CASSSTFSGANVLTF
TRBJ2-7 TRBV29-1 CSVGYEQYF
TRBJ2-6 TRBV29-1 CSVRDPSFSGANVLTF
TRBJ2-1 TRBV2 CASSEARGGADEQFF
TRBJ1-2 TRBV12-5 CASAHRDREGGYTF
TRBJ1-5 TRBV6-6 CASSYSGGKGNQPQHF
TRBJ2-5 TRBV6-5 CASTLDRHETQYF
TRBJ2-1 TRBV7-2 CASSLQGLNEQFF